This T cell receptor beta chain was captured by sequencing in a study of cytomegalovirus exposure and HLA in healthy donors. The study's findings and limits: Usually a TCR sequence was rare, but some public TCRs were found in many donors.

As to this clone: Its antigen is currently unknown.

The V gene lost 6 bases and the J gene lost 7 bases, with 12 bases spanning the gap. CDR3 size: 12 residues. The germline V gene encodes CDR1 SNHLY and CDR2 FYNNEI. Use of 60 Vbeta and 13 Jbeta primers characterized the PCR. The method was immunoSEQ multiplex PCR; TCRdb's version includes in-frame clones alone and lacks a portion of them. Of over 150,000 clones in the sample, about 85% were seen once. The sequence came from a boy aged 2 to 10 in good health and CMV-seronegative. The sequenced material came from PBMCs. V usage is TRBV2 and J usage is TRBJ1-1, with D unclear. Here the CDR3 DNA reads TGTGCCAGCAGGCAGCAGGCTGGTGAAGCTTTCTTT. Residues: CASRQQAGEAFF.